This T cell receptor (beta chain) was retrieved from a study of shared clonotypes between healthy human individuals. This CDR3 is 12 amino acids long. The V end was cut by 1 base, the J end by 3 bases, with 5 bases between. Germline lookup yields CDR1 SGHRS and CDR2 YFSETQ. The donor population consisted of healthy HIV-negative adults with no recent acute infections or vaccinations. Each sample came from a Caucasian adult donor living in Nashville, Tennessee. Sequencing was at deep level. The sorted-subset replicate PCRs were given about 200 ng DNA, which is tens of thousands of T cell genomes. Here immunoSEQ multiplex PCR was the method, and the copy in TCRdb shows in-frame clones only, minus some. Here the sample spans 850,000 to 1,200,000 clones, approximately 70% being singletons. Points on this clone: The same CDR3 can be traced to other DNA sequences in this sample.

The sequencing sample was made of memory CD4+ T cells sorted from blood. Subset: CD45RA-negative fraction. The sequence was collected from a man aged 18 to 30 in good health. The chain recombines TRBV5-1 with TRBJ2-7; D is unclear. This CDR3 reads CASSLNSYEQYF. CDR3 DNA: TGCGCCAGCAGCTTGAACAGCTACGAGCAGTACTTC.